What follows describes a single T cell receptor (beta chain). The antigen remains undetermined. V was clipped by 2 bases and J by 7 bases, with 11 bases between them. Germline loops: CDR1 WSHSY, CDR2 SAAADI. The CDR3 runs to 13 residues. The data were taken from a study of T cell clones after liver transplantation. Study at large: Post-transplant blood was tracked for graft-donor-reactive T cell clones identified in a pre-transplant mixed lymphocyte reaction. Without induction therapy, subjects received standard immunosuppression until 12-24 months post-transplant.

Sequencing used immunoSEQ multiplex PCR; TCRdb keeps in-frame clones, though not all of them. The sample holds tens of thousands of clones, 60% to 80% seen once. Study-wide results and limits: Compared with third party-reactive sequences, donor-reactive ones declined more, independent of withdrawal success.

The V gene is TRBV10-2, the J gene TRBJ1-2; D gene unclear. The clonotype originates from a human patient who received a liver transplant. Some T cells may have come from the graft donor. The material sequenced was CD4+ T cells from blood, taken at the 22-month timepoint. The CDR3 protein is CASSENRASGYTF. As DNA, the CDR3 is TGCGCCAGCAGTGAGAACCGGGCTTCTGGCTACACCTTC.